The 14 T cell receptor beta chains reported below all come from one sample, sequenced in a study of blood T cell repertoires in COVID-19. Assay used: immunoSEQ multiplex PCR; TCRdb lists only in-frame clones, some missing. The sample yields tens of thousands of clones, roughly 90% seen once. Sequenced: peripheral blood. The origin of the receptors is a woman aged 45-65 years with active or convalescent COVID-19.

The rearrangement uses TRBV4-3 and TRBJ2-3; 11 bases match TRBD2. CDR3 length equals 19 residues. The V gene end was trimmed by 0 bases and the J gene end by 2 bases; junction bases not matched to a gene: 10. Germline V CDR1 and CDR2: LGHNA, YSLEER. This CDR3 is CASSQDAATSGTFTDTQYF. CDR3 nucleotides: TGCGCCAGCAGCCAAGATGCCGCGACTAGCGGGACCTTCACAGATACGCAGTATTTT.

This chain joins TRBV3-1 (or the pseudogene TRBV3-2) and TRBJ1-2, with D possibly TRBD1 on 5 matching bases. V was cut by 4 bases and J by 6 bases, with 9 bases left in between. CDR1 LGHDT and CDR2 YNNKEL come from the germline V gene (reference sequence). This CDR3 comprises 12 residues. CDR3 in DNA: TGTGCCAGCAGCCGGGGGGGGGATGGCTACACCTTC. Translating it yields CASSRGGDGYTF.

The chain employs TRBV6-2 or TRBV6-3 and TRBJ2-5; 13 nucleotides match TRBD2. CDR3 size: 15 residues. V gave up 4 bases and J gave up 2 bases; unmatched junction bases: 1. The germline V gene encodes CDR1 MNHEY and CDR2 SVGEGT. The CDR3 reads CASSSGLAGQETQYF. CDR3 nucleotides: TGTGCCAGCAGTTCGGGACTAGCGGGGCAAGAGACCCAGTACTTC.

V usage is TRBV5-4 and J usage is TRBJ2-1, with TRBD2 matching over 8 bases. The CDR3 length is 15 residues. V shed 1 base and J 3 bases; nucleotides not matched to a gene: 3. From germline, CDR1 is SGHNT and CDR2 YYREEE (reference sequence). CDR3 sequence reads: CASSLSGGYYNEQFF. The DNA for the CDR3 is TGTGCCAGCAGCTTGAGCGGGGGATACTACAATGAGCAGTTCTTC. The whole variable domain, filled in from reference TRBV5-4 and TRBJ2-1, reads ETGVTQSPTHLIKTRGQQVTLRCSSQSGHNTVSWYQQALGQGPQFIFQYYREEENGRGNFPPRFSGLQFPNYSSELNVNALELDDSALYLCASSLSGGYYNEQFFGPGTRLTVL.

This chain joins TRBV19 and TRBJ1-2; D remains unclear. CDR1 and CDR2 from the germline V gene are LNHDA and SQIVND (reference sequence). V lost 3 bases and J 6 bases, leaving 17 bases between the germline ends. The CDR3 contains 15 residues. In nucleotides, the CDR3 is TGTGCCAGTAGTATTGGGTCGGGAGGCATTGATGGCTACACCTTC. It translates to CASSIGSGGIDGYTF.

The chain has TRBV4-3 and TRBJ1-2; D might be TRBD1 (5 bases). CDR1 is LGHNA and CDR2 is YSLEER in the germline V gene. The CDR3 has 13 residues. Trimming took off 0 bases at V and 8 bases at J, with 10 bases between the two ends. The CDR3 DNA sequence: TGCGCCAGCAGCCAAGATCGGGGGGGAGGCTACACCTTC. This gives the protein CASSQDRGGGYTF.

The V and J genes are TRBV5-1 and TRBJ1-4; D is uncertain. The CDR3 covers 14 residues. CDR1 SGHRS and CDR2 YFSETQ come from the germline V gene. The V gene lost 0 bases and the J gene lost 7 bases, with 10 bases spanning the gap. This CDR3 is CASSLGGLGEKLFF. As DNA, the CDR3 is TGCGCCAGCAGCTTGGGAGGGTTGGGTGAAAAACTGTTTTTT. Full variable domain (rest looked up from reference TRBV5-1 and TRBJ1-4): KAGVTQTPRYLIKTRGQQVTLSCSPISGHRSVSWYQQTPGQGLQFLFEYFSETQRNKGNFPGRFSGRQFSNSRSEMNVSTLELGDSALYLCASSLGGLGEKLFFGSGTQLSVL.

The chain carries TRBV5-1 and TRBJ1-6, with 7 nucleotides matching TRBD1. Germline loops: CDR1 SGHRS, CDR2 YFSETQ. The ends lost 4 bases at V and 4 bases at J; junction bases unmatched: 5. The CDR3 sequence is 15 residues long. The CDR3 nucleotides are TGCGCCAGCAGCACTGGGACAGTTTATAATTCACCCCTCCACTTT. This sequence encodes CASSTGTVYNSPLHF.

J is TRBJ1-1 and V is TRBV4-2, with D possibly TRBD1 on 5 matching bases. This CDR3 contains 14 residues. Deletions cut 1 base from V and 2 bases from J, with 8 bases between. CDR1 is LGHNA and CDR2 is YNFKEQ in the germline V gene. The CDR3, as DNA: TGTGCCAGCAGCCAAGGTCAGGGCAACACTGAAGCTTTCTTT. It encodes CASSQGQGNTEAFF.

The chain has TRBV18 and TRBJ2-1; 7 bases match TRBD2. Germline V gene sequence: CDR1 KGHSH, CDR2 LQKENI. CDR3 length: 17 amino acids. J was trimmed by 4 bases and V by 4 bases; bases with no gene match: 13. CDR3 residues: CASSLTLLAGVYNEQFF. In DNA, the CDR3 is TGTGCCAGCTCACTTACCCTCCTGGCGGGGGTATACAATGAGCAGTTCTTC. The whole variable domain, remainder taken from reference TRBV18 and TRBJ2-1, is NAGVMQNPRHLVRRRGQEARLRCSPMKGHSHVYWYRQLPEEGLKFMVYLQKENIIDESGMPKERFSAEFPKEGPSILRIQQVVRGDSAAYFCASSLTLLAGVYNEQFFGPGTRLTVL.

The rearrangement links TRBV6-6 to TRBJ1-1; a weak D match, TRBD1 (5 bases). The CDR3 runs 14 residues. Germline V gene sequence: CDR1 MNHNY, CDR2 SVGAGI (reference sequence). V lost 0 bases, J lost 1 base, and 6 bases lay in between. The CDR3, as DNA: TGTGCCAGCAGTTACTCTGGGGCGAACACTGAAGCTTTCTTT. Amino acids: CASSYSGANTEAFF.

This sequence joins TRBV6-4 and TRBJ1-5; D is unresolved. Germline CDR1 and CDR2: MRHNA and SNTAGT. Trimming took off 3 bases at V and 7 bases at J, with 13 bases between the two ends. The CDR3 is 14 amino acids. In DNA, the CDR3 is TGTGCCAGCAGTGAATCACAAGCGGGCCAGCCCCAGCATTTT. Protein product: CASSESQAGQPQHF.

The V gene is TRBV6-5, the J gene TRBJ1-5, with TRBD1 matching over 8 bases. Trimming cost V 2 bases and J 7 bases; bases outside gene matches: 4. The CDR3 covers 14 residues. From germline, CDR1 is MNHEY and CDR2 SVGAGI. The CDR3 loop is CASSYADRGQPQHF. In DNA form, the CDR3 reads TGTGCCAGCAGTTACGCAGACAGGGGACAGCCCCAGCATTTT.

This clone turned up a few times. For the CDR3, the DNA is TGTGCCAGCAGCCGAATGGCCTATGGCTACACCTTC. The encoded protein is CASSRMAYGYTF. The chain employs TRBV7-8 and TRBJ1-2; D unresolved. CDR1 and CDR2 (germline): SGHVS, FQNEAQ. Trimming removed 5 bases from V and 4 bases from J, with 8 bases in between. This CDR3 has 12 amino acids.